Listed here are 4 T cell receptor beta chains from one sample, sequenced in a study of blood T cell repertoires in COVID-19. Measured with immunoSEQ multiplex PCR; TCRdb has only the in-frame clones, and not every one. The sample shows tens of thousands of clones, roughly 90% of them seen only once. Sequencing was performed on peripheral blood. These receptors came from a man older than 75 with COVID-19, enrolled during active disease.

The genes are TRBV4-1 and TRBJ2-7; D perhaps matches TRBD1 (5 bases). Germline V gene lookup returns CDR1 MGHRA and CDR2 YSYEKL. The CDR3 is 12 residues long. Trimming stripped 2 bases from V and 9 bases from J, with 11 bases between. The chain's CDR3 is CASSQPGFAQYF. CDR3 DNA: TGCGCCAGCAGCCAACCAGGGTTTGCGCAGTACTTC.

CDR3: CASSPGTGGGKETQYF. The DNA for the CDR3 is TGTGCCAGCAGCCCAGGGACAGGGGGTGGTAAAGAGACCCAGTACTTC. This sequence joins TRBV9 and TRBJ2-5, with 11 bases lining up with TRBD1. CDR3 length: 16 residues. J was trimmed by 3 bases and V by 4 bases; bases with no gene match: 8. Germline V lookup: CDR1 SGDLS, CDR2 YYNGEE.

V gene TRBV12-3 or TRBV12-4 combines with J gene TRBJ2-4, with D possibly matching TRBD1 (7 bases). V gave up 6 bases and J gave up 9 bases, with 12 bases separating them. The CDR3 loop spans 12 amino acids. CDR3 in DNA: TGTGCCAGCAGACGACAGGGAGGCATTCAGTACTTC. This codes for CASRRQGGIQYF.

The rearrangement joins TRBV25-1 to TRBJ2-1; 9 positions match TRBD1. Germline V gene data show CDR1 as MGHDK and CDR2 as SYGVNS. This CDR3 spans 15 amino acids. With V trimmed by 3 bases and J by 10 bases, 10 bases remained unmatched. CDR3 sequence reads: CASSEGDRVGPEQFF. The CDR3 bases are TGTGCCAGCAGTGAGGGGGACAGGGTAGGTCCGGAGCAGTTCTTC.